These T cell receptor beta chains were read from a single sample in a study of cytomegalovirus exposure and HLA in healthy donors. TCRdb keeps only in-frame clones here, not all; method: immunoSEQ multiplex PCR. The sample has 200,000 or so clones; roughly 80% are singletons. Sample: PBMCs. These receptors all stem from a woman in her 30s in good health and CMV-seropositive. The CDR3 runs from the conserved cysteine through the conserved F or W. Clone size is given for some rows only: seen once, a few or many times, or a class if the clone is expanded.

J gene: TRBJ1-5
clone size: .
V gene: TRBV28
CDR3 protein: CASREGRNQPQHF

J gene: TRBJ2-7
clone size: .
V gene: TRBV19
CDR3 protein: CASSEGLAGAYEQYF

J gene: TRBJ2-1
clone size: .
V gene: TRBV2
CDR3 protein: CASSIYSGLNYNEQFF

J gene: TRBJ1-2
clone size: .
V gene: TRBV7-2
CDR3 protein: CASSSRTGGRYGYTF

J gene: TRBJ2-1
clone size: .
V gene: TRBV18
CDR3 protein: CASSPTGLADYNEQFF

J gene: TRBJ2-2
clone size: .
V gene: TRBV5-1
CDR3 protein: CASSSQPGKNTGELFF

J gene: TRBJ1-6
clone size: few
V gene: TRBV10-3
CDR3 protein: CAISDPRATYNSPLHF

J gene: TRBJ2-7
clone size: .
V gene: TRBV28
CDR3 protein: CATGAGPQINYEQYF

J gene: TRBJ1-4
clone size: .
V gene: TRBV11-2
CDR3 protein: CASSVDRGLGEKLFF

J gene: TRBJ2-1
clone size: .
V gene: TRBV6-5
CDR3 protein: CASTAGDRAYNEQFF

J gene: TRBJ1-5
clone size: .
V gene: TRBV4-3
CDR3 protein: CASSQEAGWINQPQHF

J gene: TRBJ1-5
clone size: medium-sized
V gene: TRBV4-3
CDR3 protein: CASSRGTGAFQPQHF

J gene: TRBJ2-7
clone size: .
V gene: TRBV6-1
CDR3 protein: CASSEAGVEEQYF

J gene: TRBJ2-7
clone size: .
V gene: TRBV6-1
CDR3 protein: CASSVSVYEQYF

J gene: TRBJ2-5
clone size: .
V gene: TRBV4-3
CDR3 protein: CASSQDGTSGGETQYF

J gene: TRBJ1-1
clone size: .
V gene: TRBV7-2
CDR3 protein: CASSRRGQANTEAFF

J gene: TRBJ2-5
clone size: .
V gene: TRBV19
CDR3 protein: CASSSGLAVQTQYF

J gene: TRBJ1-5
clone size: .
V gene: TRBV28
CDR3 protein: CATGWESYSNQPQHF

J gene: TRBJ2-1
clone size: .
V gene: TRBV18
CDR3 protein: CASSTPASGYNEQFF

J gene: TRBJ2-7
clone size: once
V gene: TRBV30
CDR3 protein: CAWSVSNWGVYEQYF

J gene: TRBJ1-5
clone size: .
V gene: TRBV27
CDR3 protein: CASRKGQEGQPQHF

J gene: TRBJ1-3
clone size: .
V gene: TRBV7-2
CDR3 protein: CASSLQGTANSGNTIYF

J gene: TRBJ1-4
clone size: .
V gene: TRBV4-2
CDR3 protein: CASSNHRVTNEKLFF

J gene: TRBJ2-5
clone size: .
V gene: TRBV5-1
CDR3 protein: CASSFITSGETQYF

J gene: TRBJ1-1
clone size: .
V gene: TRBV29-1
CDR3 protein: CSVRDRFNTEAFF

J gene: TRBJ1-1
clone size: .
V gene: TRBV5-1
CDR3 protein: CASSLEAGAAEAFF

J gene: TRBJ2-3
clone size: few
V gene: TRBV6-1
CDR3 protein: CASSDPSSTDTQYF

J gene: TRBJ1-5
clone size: .
V gene: TRBV6-1
CDR3 protein: CASSEPMRQSQPQHF

J gene: TRBJ2-3
clone size: few
V gene: TRBV4-2
CDR3 protein: CASSQAPGLAGGDTQYF

J gene: TRBJ2-7
clone size: .
V gene: TRBV23-1
CDR3 protein: CAEQRSYEQYF

J gene: TRBJ2-7
clone size: .
V gene: TRBV7-9
CDR3 protein: CASSPGDRKIYEQYF

J gene: TRBJ2-7
clone size: .
V gene: TRBV4-3
CDR3 protein: CASSQEPSADEQYF

J gene: TRBJ2-1
clone size: .
V gene: TRBV19
CDR3 protein: CASSVASGSYNEQFF

J gene: TRBJ1-1
clone size: .
V gene: TRBV4-2
CDR3 protein: CASSPGSGGGLGDTEAFF

J gene: TRBJ2-7
clone size: .
V gene: TRBV7-2
CDR3 protein: CASSLGPHTSGYEQYF

J gene: TRBJ1-1
clone size: .
V gene: TRBV7-8
CDR3 protein: CASSFLAGVGAFF

J gene: TRBJ1-4
clone size: .
V gene: TRBV28
CDR3 protein: CASSQGDSLWEKLFF

J gene: TRBJ2-5
clone size: .
V gene: TRBV28
CDR3 protein: CASRLRAGVGRETQYF

J gene: TRBJ2-1
clone size: .
V gene: TRBV14
CDR3 protein: CASNFRDRETEQFF